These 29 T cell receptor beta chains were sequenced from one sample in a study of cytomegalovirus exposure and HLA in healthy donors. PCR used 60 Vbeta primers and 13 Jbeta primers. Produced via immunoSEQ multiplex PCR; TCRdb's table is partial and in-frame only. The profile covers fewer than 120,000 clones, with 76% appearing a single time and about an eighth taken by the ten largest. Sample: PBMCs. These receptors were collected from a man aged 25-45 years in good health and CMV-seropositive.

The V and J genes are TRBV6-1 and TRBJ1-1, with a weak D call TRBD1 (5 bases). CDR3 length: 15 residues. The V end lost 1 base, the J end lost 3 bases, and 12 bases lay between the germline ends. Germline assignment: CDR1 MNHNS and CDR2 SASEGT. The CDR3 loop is CASSEVRQTDTEAFF. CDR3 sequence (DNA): TGTGCCAGCAGTGAAGTGCGACAGACCGACACTGAAGCTTTCTTT.

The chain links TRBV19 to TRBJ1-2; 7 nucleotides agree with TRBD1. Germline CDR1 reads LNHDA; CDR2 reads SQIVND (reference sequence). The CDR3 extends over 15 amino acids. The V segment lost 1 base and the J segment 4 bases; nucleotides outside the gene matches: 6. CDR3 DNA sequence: TGTGCCAGTAGTATAGTTGGACAGGTTCGCTATGGCTACACCTTC. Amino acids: CASSIVGQVRYGYTF. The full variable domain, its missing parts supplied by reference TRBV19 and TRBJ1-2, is DGGITQSPKYLFRKEGQNVTLSCEQNLNHDAMYWYRQDPGQGLRLIYYSQIVNDFQKGDIAEGYSVSREKKESFPLTVTSAQKNPTAFYLCASSIVGQVRYGYTFGSGTRLTVV.

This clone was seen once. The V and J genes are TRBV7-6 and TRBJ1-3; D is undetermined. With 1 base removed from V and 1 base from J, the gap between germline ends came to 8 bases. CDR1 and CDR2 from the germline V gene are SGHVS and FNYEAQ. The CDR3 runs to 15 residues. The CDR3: CASSLGYGSGNTIYF. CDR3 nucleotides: TGTGCCAGCAGCTTAGGATACGGTTCTGGAAACACCATATATTTT.

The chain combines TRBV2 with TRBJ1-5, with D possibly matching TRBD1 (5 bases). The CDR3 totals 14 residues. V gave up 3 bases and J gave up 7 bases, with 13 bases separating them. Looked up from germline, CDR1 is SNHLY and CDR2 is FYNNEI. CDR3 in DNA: TGTGCCAGCAGTGAGACCCGGGGGGGACAGCCCCAGCATTTT. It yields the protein CASSETRGGQPQHF. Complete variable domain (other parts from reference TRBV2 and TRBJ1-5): EPEVTQTPSHQVTQMGQEVILRCVPISNHLYFYWYRQILGQKVEFLVSFYNNEISEKSEIFDDQFSVERPDGSNFTLKIRSTKLEDSAMYFCASSETRGGQPQHFGDGTRLSIL.

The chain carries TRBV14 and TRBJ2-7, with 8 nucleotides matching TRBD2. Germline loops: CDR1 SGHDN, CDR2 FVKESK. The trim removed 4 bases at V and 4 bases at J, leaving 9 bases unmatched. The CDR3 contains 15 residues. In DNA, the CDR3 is TGTGCCAGCAGCCCCATACAGGGACTAGGTTACGAGCAGTACTTC. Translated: CASSPIQGLGYEQYF.

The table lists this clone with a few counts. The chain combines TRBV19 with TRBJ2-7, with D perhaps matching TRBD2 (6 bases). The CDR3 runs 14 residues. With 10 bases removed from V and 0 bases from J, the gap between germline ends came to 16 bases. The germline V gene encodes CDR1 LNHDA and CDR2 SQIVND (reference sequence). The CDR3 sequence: CATTSRGSSYEQYF. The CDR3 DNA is TGTGCCACCACCAGTCGGGGGAGCTCCTACGAGCAGTACTTC.

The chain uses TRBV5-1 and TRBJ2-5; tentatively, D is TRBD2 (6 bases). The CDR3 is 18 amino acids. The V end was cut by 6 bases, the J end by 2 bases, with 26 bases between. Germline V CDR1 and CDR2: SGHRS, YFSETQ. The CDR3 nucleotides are TGCGCCAGCAAAAGACGGGGAGGTACAATGCGGTTACAAGAGACCCAGTACTTC. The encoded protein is CASKRRGGTMRLQETQYF.

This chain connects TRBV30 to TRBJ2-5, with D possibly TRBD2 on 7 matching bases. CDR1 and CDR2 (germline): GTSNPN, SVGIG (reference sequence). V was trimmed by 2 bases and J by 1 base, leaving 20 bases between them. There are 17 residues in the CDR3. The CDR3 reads CAWSPGGGGPFQETQYF. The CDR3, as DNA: TGTGCCTGGAGTCCAGGTGGGGGGGGGCCATTCCAAGAGACCCAGTACTTC.

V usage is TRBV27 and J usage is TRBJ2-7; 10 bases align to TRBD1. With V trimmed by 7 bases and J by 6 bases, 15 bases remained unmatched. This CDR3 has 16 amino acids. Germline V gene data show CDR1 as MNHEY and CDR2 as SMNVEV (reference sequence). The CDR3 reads CASTPLGTGAGGEQYF. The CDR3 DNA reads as TGTGCCAGCACCCCCCTAGGGACAGGGGCCGGGGGCGAGCAGTACTTC.

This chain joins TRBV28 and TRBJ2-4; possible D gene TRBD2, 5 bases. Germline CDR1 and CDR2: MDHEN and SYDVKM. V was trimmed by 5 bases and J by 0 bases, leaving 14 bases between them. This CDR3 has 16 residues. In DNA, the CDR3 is TGTGCCAGCAGTCCGCCACTCGGGGTAGCCAAAAACATTCAGTACTTC. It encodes CASSPPLGVAKNIQYF.

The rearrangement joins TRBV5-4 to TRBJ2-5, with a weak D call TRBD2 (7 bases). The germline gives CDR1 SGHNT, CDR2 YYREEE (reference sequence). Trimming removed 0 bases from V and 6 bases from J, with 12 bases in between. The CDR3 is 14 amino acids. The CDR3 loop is CASSLEGGVKTQYF. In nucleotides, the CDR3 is TGTGCCAGCAGCTTGGAAGGGGGGGTGAAGACCCAGTACTTC. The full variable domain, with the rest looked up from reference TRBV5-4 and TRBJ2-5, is ETGVTQSPTHLIKTRGQQVTLRCSSQSGHNTVSWYQQALGQGPQFIFQYYREEENGRGNFPPRFSGLQFPNYSSELNVNALELDDSALYLCASSLEGGVKTQYFGPGTRLLVL.

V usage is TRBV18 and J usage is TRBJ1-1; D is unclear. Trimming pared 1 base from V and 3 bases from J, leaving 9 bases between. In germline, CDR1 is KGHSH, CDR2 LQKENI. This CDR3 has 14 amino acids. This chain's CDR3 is CASSPLEGYTEAFF. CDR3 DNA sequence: TGTGCCAGCTCACCACTGGAGGGTTACACTGAAGCTTTCTTT.

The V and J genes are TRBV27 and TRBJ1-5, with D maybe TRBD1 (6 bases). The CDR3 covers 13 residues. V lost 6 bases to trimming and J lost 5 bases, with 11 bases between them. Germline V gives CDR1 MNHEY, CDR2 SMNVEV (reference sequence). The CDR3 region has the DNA TGTGCCAGCAGCTCGGGACAACATCAGCCCCAGCATTTT. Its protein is CASSSGQHQPQHF.

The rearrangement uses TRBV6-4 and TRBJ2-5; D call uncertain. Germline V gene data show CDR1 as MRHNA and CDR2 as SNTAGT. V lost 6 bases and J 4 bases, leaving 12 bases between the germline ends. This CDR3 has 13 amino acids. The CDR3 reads CASRPETRETQYF. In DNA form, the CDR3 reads TGTGCCAGCAGGCCGGAGACCCGAGAGACCCAGTACTTC.

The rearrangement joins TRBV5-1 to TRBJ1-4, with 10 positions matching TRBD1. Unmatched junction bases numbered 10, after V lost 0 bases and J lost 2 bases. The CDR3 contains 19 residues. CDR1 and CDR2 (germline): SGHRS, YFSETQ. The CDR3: CASSLVSTGGGRTNEKLFF. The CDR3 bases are TGCGCCAGCAGCTTGGTATCGACAGGGGGCGGAAGGACTAATGAAAAACTGTTTTTT.

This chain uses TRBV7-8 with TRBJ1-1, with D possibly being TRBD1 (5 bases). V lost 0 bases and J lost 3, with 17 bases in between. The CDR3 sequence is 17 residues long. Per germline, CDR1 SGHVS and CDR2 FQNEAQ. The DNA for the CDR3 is TGTGCCAGCAGCTTAGCCCGGACCGGGGGATCGTACACTGAAGCTTTCTTT. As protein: CASSLARTGGSYTEAFF. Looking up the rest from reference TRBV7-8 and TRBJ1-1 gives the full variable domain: GAGVSQSPRYKVAKRGQDVALRCDPISGHVSLFWYQQALGQGPEFLTYFQNEAQLDKSGLPSDRFFAERPEGSVSTLKIQRTQQEDSAVYLCASSLARTGGSYTEAFFGQGTRLTVV.

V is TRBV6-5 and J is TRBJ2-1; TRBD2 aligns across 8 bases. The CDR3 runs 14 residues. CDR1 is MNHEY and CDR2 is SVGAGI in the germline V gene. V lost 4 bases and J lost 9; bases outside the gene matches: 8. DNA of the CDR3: TGTGCCAGCAGTTTCGAGCGGGGGTTCGGTGAGCAGTTCTTC. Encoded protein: CASSFERGFGEQFF.

CDR3 protein: CASLEGLASYEQYF. The DNA of the CDR3 is TGTGCCAGCTTAGAGGGGCTAGCGAGTTACGAGCAGTACTTC. J is TRBJ2-7 and V is TRBV7-2, with D possibly matching TRBD2 (6 bases). CDR1 and CDR2 from the germline V gene are SGHTA and FQGNSA. V was pared by 8 bases and J by 4 bases, with 18 bases between. CDR3 length: 14 amino acids.

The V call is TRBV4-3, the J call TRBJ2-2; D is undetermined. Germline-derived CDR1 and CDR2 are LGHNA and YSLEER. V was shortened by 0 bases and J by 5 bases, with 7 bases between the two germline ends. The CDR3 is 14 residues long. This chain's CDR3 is CASSQDSSTGELFF. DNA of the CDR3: TGCGCCAGCAGCCAAGATTCGTCGACCGGGGAGCTGTTTTTT.

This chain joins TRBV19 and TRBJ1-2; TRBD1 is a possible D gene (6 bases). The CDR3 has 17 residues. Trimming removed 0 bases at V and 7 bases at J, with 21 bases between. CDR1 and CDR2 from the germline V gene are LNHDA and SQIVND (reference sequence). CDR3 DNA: TGTGCCAGTAGTATAGATGGGCGGACAGACCTCCTGGGTGGCTACACCTTC. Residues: CASSIDGRTDLLGGYTF.

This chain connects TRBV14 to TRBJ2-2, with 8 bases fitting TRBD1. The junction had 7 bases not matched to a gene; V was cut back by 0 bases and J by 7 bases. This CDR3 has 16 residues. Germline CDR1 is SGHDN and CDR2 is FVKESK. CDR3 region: CASSQDGRGPVGELFF. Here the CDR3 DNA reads TGTGCCAGCAGCCAAGATGGCAGGGGGCCGGTCGGGGAGCTGTTTTTT.

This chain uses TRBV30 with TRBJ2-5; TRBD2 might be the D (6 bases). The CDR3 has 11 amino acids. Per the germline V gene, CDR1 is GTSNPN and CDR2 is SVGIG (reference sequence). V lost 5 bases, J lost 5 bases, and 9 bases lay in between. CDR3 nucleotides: TGTGCCTGGGGGACTTGGGAGACCCAGTACTTC. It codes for CAWGTWETQYF. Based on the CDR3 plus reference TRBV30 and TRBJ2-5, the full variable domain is SQTIHQWPATLVQPVGSPLSLECTVEGTSNPNLYWYRQAAGRGLQLLFYSVGIGQISSEVPQNLSASRPQDRQFILSSKKLLLSDSGFYLCAWGTWETQYFGPGTRLLVL.

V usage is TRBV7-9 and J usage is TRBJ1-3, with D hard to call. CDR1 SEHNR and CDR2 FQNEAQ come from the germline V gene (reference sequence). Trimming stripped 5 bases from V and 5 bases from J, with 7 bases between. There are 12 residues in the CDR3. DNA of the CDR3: TGTGCCAGCAGCCCCTCCCGAAACACCATATATTTT. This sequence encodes CASSPSRNTIYF.

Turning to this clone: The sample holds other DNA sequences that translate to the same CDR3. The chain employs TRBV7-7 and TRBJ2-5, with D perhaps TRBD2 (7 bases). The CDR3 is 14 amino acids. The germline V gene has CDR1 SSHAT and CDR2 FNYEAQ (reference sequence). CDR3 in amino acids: CASSLIGGAETQYF. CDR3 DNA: TGTGCTAGTAGCCTCATAGGGGGGGCAGAGACCCAGTACTTC.

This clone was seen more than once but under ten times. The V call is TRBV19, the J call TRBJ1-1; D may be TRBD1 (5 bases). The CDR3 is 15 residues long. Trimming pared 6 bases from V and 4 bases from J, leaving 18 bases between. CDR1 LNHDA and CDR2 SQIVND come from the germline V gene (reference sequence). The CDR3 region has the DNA TGTGCCAGTAGCCATTCAAGGGGTGGGGCCACTGAAGCTTTCTTT. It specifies CASSHSRGGATEAFF.

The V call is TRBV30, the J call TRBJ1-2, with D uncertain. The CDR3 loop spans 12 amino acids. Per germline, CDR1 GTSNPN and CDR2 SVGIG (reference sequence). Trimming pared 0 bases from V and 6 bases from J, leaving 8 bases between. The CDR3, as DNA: TGTGCCTGGAGTGTATCTGCGGATGGCTACACCTTC. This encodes CAWSVSADGYTF.

CDR3 residues: CASTSGQANQPQHF. The CDR3 bases are TGTGCCAGCACGAGCGGACAGGCAAATCAGCCCCAGCATTTT. The V and J genes are TRBV6-1 and TRBJ1-5; 7 nucleotides match TRBD1. CDR1 is MNHNS and CDR2 is SASEGT in the germline V gene. The CDR3 has 14 amino acids. Trimming removed 7 bases from V and 4 bases from J; junction bases left unmatched: 7.

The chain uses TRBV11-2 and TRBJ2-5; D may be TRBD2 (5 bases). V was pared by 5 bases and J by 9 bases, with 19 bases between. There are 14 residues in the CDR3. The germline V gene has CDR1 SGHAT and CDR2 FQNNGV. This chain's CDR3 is CASSKRDTSEAQYF. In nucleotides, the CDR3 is TGTGCCAGCAGCAAGAGGGATACGTCGGAGGCCCAGTACTTC.

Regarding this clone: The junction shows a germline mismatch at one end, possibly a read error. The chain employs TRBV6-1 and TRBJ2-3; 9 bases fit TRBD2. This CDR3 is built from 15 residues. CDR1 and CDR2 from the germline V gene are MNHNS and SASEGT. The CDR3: CASSEIGTSKDTQYF. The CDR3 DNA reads TGTGCCAGCAGTGAAATTGGGACTAGCAAAGATACGCAGTATTTT.